These 25 T cell receptor beta chains were all obtained from the same sample, sequenced in a study of cytomegalovirus exposure and HLA in healthy donors (dated by TCRdb to about 2017). Library generation was performed with the immunoSEQ multiplex PCR assay. The multiplex PCR relied on a mix of 60 forward primers for TCR Vbeta segments and 13 reverse primers for TCR Jbeta segments. The table comes from immuneACCESS by way of TCRdb, which keeps in-frame sequences with V and J called. Part of the clones is missing from these tables; in studies checked, under half for an unresolved V gene and the rest for unknown reasons. The sample table contains some 89,000 clones; only one count was recorded for approximately 72% of them. The ten largest clones take up about 4% of the sample. Material: PBMCs. All receptors come from a woman aged 40 to 49 in good health and CMV-seropositive.

The chain links TRBV28 to TRBJ1-5; D uncertain. Germline loops: CDR1 MDHEN, CDR2 SYDVKM. The CDR3 extends over 15 amino acids. V was pared by 3 bases and J by 0 bases, with 9 bases between. CDR3 region: CASSLVQYSNQPQHF. The CDR3 coding sequence is TGTGCCAGCAGTTTGGTACAGTATAGCAATCAGCCCCAGCATTTT.

The J gene is TRBJ2-5, the V gene TRBV11-3, with D maybe TRBD1 (6 bases). Looked up from germline, CDR1 is SGHNT and CDR2 is YENEEA. Deletions cut 5 bases from V and 5 bases from J, with 15 bases between. The length of the CDR3 is 14 residues. The CDR3 protein is CASSHRVPRETQYF. The CDR3 nucleotides are TGTGCCAGCAGCCACAGGGTGCCTCGGGAGACCCAGTACTTC.

The chain uses TRBV19 and TRBJ2-6; 7 positions agree with TRBD2. V shed 11 bases, J shed 0 bases, and the junction held 10 bases outside the gene matches. The CDR3 has 16 amino acids. Germline V gene data show CDR1 as LNHDA and CDR2 as SQIVND (reference sequence). This chain's CDR3 is CACGGGLSSGANVLTF. CDR3 bases: TGTGCCTGCGGCGGGGGACTAAGCTCTGGGGCCAACGTCCTGACTTTC.

V is TRBV28 and J is TRBJ2-7, with unresolved D. The germline V and J ends were trimmed by 9 bases and 6 bases, with 21 bases remaining between them. The CDR3 has 14 amino acids. The germline CDR1 and CDR2 sequences are MDHEN and SYDVKM. CDR3 in DNA: TGTGCCAGTAAACCTTCGGGTGGATGGGTCGAGCAGTACTTC. Its translation is CASKPSGGWVEQYF.

This chain links TRBV7-6 with TRBJ2-5; 7 bases match TRBD2. Germline V gives CDR1 SGHVS, CDR2 FNYEAQ. This CDR3 contains 15 residues. V trimming: 1 base; J trimming: 5 bases; junction bases outside the gene matches: 7. Here the CDR3 reads CASSLELRGGETQYF. CDR3 DNA: TGTGCCAGCAGCTTAGAGTTGAGGGGAGGGGAGACCCAGTACTTC.

The chain joins TRBV28 to TRBJ2-7; D perhaps matches TRBD1 (5 bases). Germline V CDR1 and CDR2: MDHEN, SYDVKM. V was trimmed by 3 bases and J by 0 bases, leaving 12 bases between them. The CDR3 totals 15 residues. CDR3 sequence: CASSLGQLSSYEQYF. The CDR3 nucleotides are TGTGCCAGCAGTTTGGGGCAGTTAAGCTCCTACGAGCAGTACTTC.

The J gene is TRBJ2-5, the V gene TRBV2; 9 bases match TRBD1. There are 13 residues in the CDR3. Germline CDR1 and CDR2: SNHLY and FYNNEI. Trimming removed 8 bases from V and 2 bases from J; junction bases left unmatched: 3. CDR3 loop: CASAGQGQETQYF. The CDR3 nucleotides are TGTGCCAGCGCGGGACAGGGTCAAGAGACCCAGTACTTC.

The chain carries TRBV5-1 and TRBJ1-2, with 10 bases matching TRBD1. Unmatched junction bases numbered 15, after V lost 4 bases and J lost 6 bases. The CDR3 extends over 17 amino acids. The V gene's germline CDR1 is SGHRS and CDR2 YFSETQ. The DNA of the CDR3 is TGCGCCAGCAGCCCCTCGTCGGGGACAGGGGTAGCAGATGGCTACACCTTC. It encodes CASSPSSGTGVADGYTF. The variable domain in full, with the rest retrieved from reference TRBV5-1 and TRBJ1-2, is KAGVTQTPRYLIKTRGQQVTLSCSPISGHRSVSWYQQTPGQGLQFLFEYFSETQRNKGNFPGRFSGRQFSNSRSEMNVSTLELGDSALYLCASSPSSGTGVADGYTFGSGTRLTVV.

The chain combines TRBV11-2 with TRBJ2-2; D unclear. V gave up 5 bases and J gave up 3 bases, with 13 bases separating them. Germline assignment: CDR1 SGHAT and CDR2 FQNNGV. The CDR3 sequence is 15 residues long. CDR3: CASSRGSRYTGELFF. CDR3 nucleotides: TGTGCCAGCAGCCGCGGCAGTAGGTACACCGGGGAGCTGTTTTTT.

The J gene is TRBJ2-7, the V gene TRBV4-2; maybe TRBD2 (6 bases). V gave up 1 base and J gave up 7 bases, with 17 bases separating them. The length of the CDR3 is 15 residues. Germline V gives CDR1 LGHNA, CDR2 YNFKEQ. The CDR3 bases are TGTGCCAGCAGCCAAGTATTGGACTATTGGGGTGAGCAGTACTTC. It yields the protein CASSQVLDYWGEQYF.

The genes are TRBV7-9 and TRBJ1-1, with TRBD1 as a possible D gene (6 bases). Germline-derived CDR1 and CDR2 are SEHNR and FQNEAQ (reference sequence). The V gene lost 4 bases and the J gene lost 0 bases, with 9 bases spanning the gap. This CDR3 contains 14 residues. The CDR3 here is CASSYTGMNTEAFF. CDR3 nucleotides: TGTGCCAGCAGCTACACAGGGATGAACACTGAAGCTTTCTTT.

The chain has TRBV5-1 and TRBJ2-3; D is unclear. Trimming stripped 0 bases from V and 7 bases from J, with 6 bases between. The V gene's germline CDR1 is SGHRS and CDR2 YFSETQ. The CDR3 spans 12 residues. In DNA, the CDR3 is TGCGCCAGCAGCTTGGTGTCGTATACGCAGTATTTT. Protein product: CASSLVSYTQYF. The full variable domain, with the rest looked up from reference TRBV5-1 and TRBJ2-3, is KAGVTQTPRYLIKTRGQQVTLSCSPISGHRSVSWYQQTPGQGLQFLFEYFSETQRNKGNFPGRFSGRQFSNSRSEMNVSTLELGDSALYLCASSLVSYTQYFGPGTRLTVL.

The genes are TRBV4-1 and TRBJ2-5; the match to TRBD2 covers 7 bases. The V gene end was trimmed by 10 bases and the J gene end by 2 bases; junction bases not matched to a gene: 4. This CDR3 region has 12 residues. Germline V gives CDR1 MGHRA, CDR2 YSYEKL. CDR3 protein: CAMPGLQETQYF. CDR3 sequence (DNA): TGCGCCATGCCGGGACTACAAGAGACCCAGTACTTC.

The gene calls are TRBV29-1 and TRBJ1-2, with 7 bases fitting TRBD1. Germline V gene sequence: CDR1 SQVTM, CDR2 ANQGSEA. The CDR3 covers 12 residues. V lost 5 bases, J lost 4 bases, and 4 bases stayed unmatched. CDR3 DNA sequence: TGCAGCGTTACCGGGACAGTCTATGGCTACACCTTC. Its translation: CSVTGTVYGYTF.

This sequence joins TRBV5-1 and TRBJ2-1; a weak D match, TRBD2 (6 bases). This CDR3 is 15 amino acids long. Germline lookup yields CDR1 SGHRS and CDR2 YFSETQ. Trimming shortened V by 0 bases and J by 3 bases, and 10 bases separated the two germline ends. The CDR3 loop is CASSLGLDDYNEQFF. The CDR3, as DNA: TGCGCCAGCAGCTTGGGACTAGATGACTACAATGAGCAGTTCTTC.

The J gene is TRBJ2-1, the V gene TRBV2; D call uncertain. V dropped 1 base and J dropped 2 bases, with 9 bases sitting between them. This CDR3 is built from 15 residues. Per the germline V gene, CDR1 is SNHLY and CDR2 is FYNNEI. This CDR3 reads CASSEGSSTYNEQFF. Written as DNA, the CDR3 is TGTGCCAGCAGTGAAGGGTCCAGTACCTACAATGAGCAGTTCTTC.

V is TRBV19 and J is TRBJ2-7; possibly TRBD1 for D (5 bases). Germline lookup yields CDR1 LNHDA and CDR2 SQIVND (reference sequence). Trimming cost V 3 bases and J 4 bases, with 10 bases left between them. This CDR3 is built from 13 residues. The CDR3 loop is CASSIQAGYEQYF. CDR3 bases: TGTGCCAGTAGTATCCAGGCAGGGTACGAGCAGTACTTC.

The chain employs TRBV11-3 and TRBJ1-2, with 7 bases fitting TRBD1. The germline V gene encodes CDR1 SGHNT and CDR2 YENEEA. Germline trimming cut 5 bases from V and 0 bases from J; bases unmatched to any gene: 9. The CDR3 spans 16 residues. CDR3 DNA sequence: TGTGCCAGCAGCCCGTATATGAGGGGGCCTAACTATGGCTACACCTTC. It codes for CASSPYMRGPNYGYTF.

The chain links TRBV25-1 to TRBJ2-7; maybe TRBD2 (6 bases). In germline, CDR1 is MGHDK, CDR2 SYGVNS. Trimming left V 2 bases short and J 3 bases short, with 14 bases between. The CDR3 spans 15 residues. DNA for the CDR3: TGTGCCAGCAGTGAAGTACTAGCTCGGCTCTACGAGCAGTACTTC. Its translation: CASSEVLARLYEQYF.

V gene TRBV5-1 combines with J gene TRBJ2-5; D call uncertain. Germline values: CDR1 SGHRS, CDR2 YFSETQ. The CDR3 has 14 residues. The V end was cut by 2 bases, the J end by 2 bases, with 10 bases between. CDR3 region: CASSFSPTQETQYF. The CDR3 DNA reads TGCGCCAGCAGCTTTTCCCCGACTCAAGAGACCCAGTACTTC.

V usage is TRBV7-8 and J usage is TRBJ2-7, with TRBD2 identical over 7 bases. The CDR3 covers 13 residues. Germline loops: CDR1 SGHVS, CDR2 FQNEAQ. The junction had 3 bases not matched to a gene; V was cut back by 5 bases and J by 2 bases. CDR3 bases: TGTGCCAGCAGCCGAGGACTAGCCTACGAGCAGTACTTC. It codes for CASSRGLAYEQYF.

V is TRBV28 and J is TRBJ2-7; a possible D gene is TRBD2 (6 bases). Trimming removed 2 bases from V and 2 bases from J, with 7 bases in between. CDR1 and CDR2 from the germline V gene are MDHEN and SYDVKM. This CDR3 has 13 amino acids. As DNA, the CDR3 is TGTGCCAGCAGTTTAGGACTAACCTACGAGCAGTACTTC. Translation gives CASSLGLTYEQYF. The variable domain in full, completed from reference TRBV28 and TRBJ2-7, reads DVKVTQSSRYLVKRTGEKVFLECVQDMDHENMFWYRQDPGLGLRLIYFSYDVKMKEKGDIPEGYSVSREKKERFSLILESASTNQTSMYLCASSLGLTYEQYFGPGTRLTVT.

This clone was recorded once. The chain carries TRBV29-1 and TRBJ2-3; 7 nucleotides agree with TRBD1. The length of the CDR3 is 13 residues. Trimming took 5 bases from V and 4 from J; bases not matched to a gene: 6. Germline V gene sequence: CDR1 SQVTM, CDR2 ANQGSEA. This chain's CDR3 is CSVRGLGADTQYF. In nucleotides, the CDR3 is TGCAGCGTTAGGGGGCTAGGAGCAGATACGCAGTATTTT.

This clone has more than one count but fewer than ten. J is TRBJ2-7 and V is TRBV9; 9 bases map to TRBD2. The CDR3 has 17 residues. CDR1 is SGDLS and CDR2 is YYNGEE in the germline V gene. J was trimmed by 6 bases and V by 0 bases; bases with no gene match: 13. The CDR3 region is CASSVGGLGGRAFEQYF. The CDR3, as DNA: TGTGCCAGCAGCGTAGGTGGTTTAGGCGGGAGGGCGTTCGAGCAGTACTTC.

This rearrangement joins TRBV2 to TRBJ1-1, with 7 positions matching TRBD1. The germline CDR1 and CDR2 sequences are SNHLY and FYNNEI. Unmatched junction bases numbered 7, after V lost 7 bases and J lost 8 bases. The CDR3 is 12 amino acids. CDR3 sequence: CASTAEGGEAFF. In DNA form, the CDR3 reads TGTGCCAGCACGGCGGAAGGGGGCGAAGCTTTCTTT.